This entry features one T cell receptor beta chain sequence. Its cognate antigen has yet to be identified. No base qualities exist here, and no much larger clone lies one base off it. TCRbeta CDR3 regions were amplified from genomic DNA using the immunoSEQ Assay, a bias-controlled multiplex PCR. The published analysis was carried out like this. The number of nucleated cells in each sample was estimated by amplification of reference gene primers within the assay. To quantify the absolute abundance of each unique TCRbeta CDR3 rearrangement, sequence reads were collapsed and filtered. For each sample, productive Simpson clonality was calculated as the square root of Simpson's diversity index over productive rearrangements. The clones in this table, taken by TCRdb from immuneACCESS, are in-frame only. Not every clone is retained; where verified, under half of the shortfall comes from an unresolved V gene, and the cause of the rest is unknown. D and trimming were read from the DNA, whereas the V and J calls and clone size are those reported in that table. This sample gives over 250,000 clones in total; 75% to 90% of them show up just once. The top ten clonotypes cover approximately 2.5% of the sample.

Participants in the prospective study were aged roughly 18 to 100 years, lived in 20 to 25 United States geographic areas, and enrolled through a virtual design. In the prospective study, cohorts were assigned on the basis of participant-reported clinical history obtained from a screening survey and a study questionnaire. Recovered participants in ImmuneRACE Cohort 3 were defined as having two consecutive negative NP/OP PCR tests, clearance from a healthcare professional, or resolution of symptoms. In the prospective study, whole blood, serum and a nasopharyngeal or oropharyngeal swab were collected from each participant by mobile phlebotomists. Over a roughly two-month period, participants in the prospective study had the option of providing additional blood draws and questionnaires. Blood samples from the prospective study were shipped frozen or at room temperature prior to DNA extraction. The data stem from a study of blood T cell repertoires in COVID-19 (dated by TCRdb to the early 2020s). Context from the whole study: Samples covering the acute and convalescent phases of COVID-19 were provided by collaborators in the United States, Italy and Spain. Deeply sampled blood TCRbeta repertoires from subjects exposed to, actively infected with, or recovered from COVID-19 were included in the dataset. Sample metadata almost always included a de-identified subject ID, COVID-19 status, age in years and sex. The repertoires were made available in a free public database intended to serve as a resource for research on the immune response to SARS-CoV-2. The material from the prospective study consisted of cDNA or gDNA derived from T cells, B-cell-depleted T cells, or PBMCs. The samples were drawn from two sources: the first 160 participants of the ongoing ImmuneRACE study, and 1,000 to 1,500 subjects contributed by 6 global collaborators. Where available, HLA class I and class II types were taken from metadata supplied by the sample provider and were not determined by assay-based typing.

General study outcomes and caveats: Clinical and demographic metadata were provided uncurated, with the amount varying by source and participant.

Trimmed from V: 9 bases; trimmed from J: 5 bases; junction bases lacking a gene match: 9. The CDR3 runs 13 residues from the cysteine to the phenylalanine. Only the CDR3 region is kept as DNA, spanning 39 bases read in frame from base 1. Per the germline V gene, MDHEN is the CDR1 and SYDVKM is the CDR2. The origin of this receptor is a woman aged 18-30 years who had recovered from COVID-19. The sequencing input was PBMCs or T cells enriched from blood (not recorded which). The rearranged segments are TRBV28 and TRBJ2-7, with 8 bases aligning to TRBD1. The nucleotide sequence is TGTGCCAGATTACTAACAGGGGGGAACGAGCAGTACTTC. Its coded protein is CARLLTGGNEQYF.